The sequence of this T cell receptor beta chain was determined in a study of regulatory T cells in long-lasting Graves disease. Time point given: newly diagnosed GD, antithyroid drugs for less than 3 months. RNA from PBMCs was the source of the TCR library. The TCR beta library used iRepertoire HTBI primers with Arm-PCR amplification of CDR3. TCRdb re-called the multiplex PCR reads through MiXCR, storing one row per CDR3 protein. The table shows around 420,000 distinct CDR3 sequences, with roughly 15% occurring only once. Ten or more counts support this clonotype. These sequences were also reported in another study, on T cells in Graves' hyperthyroidism and ophthalmopathy.

Sequenced material: peripheral blood mononuclear cells (PBMCs), taken at new diagnosis, from a patient treated with antithyroid drugs. This TCR was recovered from a woman in her thirties or forties with Graves disease.

Here the CDR3 DNA reads TGCAGTGCTGGTCTAGCGGGAGAAGAGACCCAGTACTTC. This codes for CSAGLAGEETQYF. The chain links TRBV20-1 to TRBJ2-5; TRBD2 matches at 10 bases. The CDR3 has 13 residues. V shed 5 bases, J shed 3 bases, and the junction held 3 bases outside the gene matches. From germline, CDR1 is DFQATT and CDR2 SNEGSKA (reference sequence).